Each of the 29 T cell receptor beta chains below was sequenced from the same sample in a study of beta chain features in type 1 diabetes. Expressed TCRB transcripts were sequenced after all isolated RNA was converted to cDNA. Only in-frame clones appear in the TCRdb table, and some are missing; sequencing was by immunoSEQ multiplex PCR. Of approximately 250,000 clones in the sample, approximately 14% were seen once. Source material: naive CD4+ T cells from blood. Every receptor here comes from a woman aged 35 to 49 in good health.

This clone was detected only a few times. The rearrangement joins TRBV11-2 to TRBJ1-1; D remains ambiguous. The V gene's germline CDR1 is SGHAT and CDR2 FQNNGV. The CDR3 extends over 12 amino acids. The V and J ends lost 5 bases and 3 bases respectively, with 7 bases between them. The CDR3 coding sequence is TGTGCCAGCAGCCTCCCGTACACTGAAGCTTTCTTT. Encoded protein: CASSLPYTEAFF.

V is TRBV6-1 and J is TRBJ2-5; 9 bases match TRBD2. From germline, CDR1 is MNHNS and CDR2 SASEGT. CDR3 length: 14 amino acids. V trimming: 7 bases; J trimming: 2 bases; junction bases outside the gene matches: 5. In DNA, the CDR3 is TGTGCCAGCATGAGTAGCGGGAGACAAGAGACCCAGTACTTC. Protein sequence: CASMSSGRQETQYF.

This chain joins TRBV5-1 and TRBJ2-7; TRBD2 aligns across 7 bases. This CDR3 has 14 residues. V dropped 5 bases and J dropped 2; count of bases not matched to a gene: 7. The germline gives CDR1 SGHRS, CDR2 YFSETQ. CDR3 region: CASRMGGGPYEQYF. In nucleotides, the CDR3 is TGCGCCAGCAGGATGGGCGGGGGACCCTACGAGCAGTACTTC.

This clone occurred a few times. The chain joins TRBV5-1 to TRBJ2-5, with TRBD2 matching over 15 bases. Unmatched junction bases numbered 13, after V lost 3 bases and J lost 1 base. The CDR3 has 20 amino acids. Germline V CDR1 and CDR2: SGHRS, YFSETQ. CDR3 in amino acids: CASSWTGLAGGRTTQETQYF. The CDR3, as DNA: TGCGCCAGCAGCTGGACGGGACTAGCGGGGGGCCGGACAACCCAAGAGACCCAGTACTTC. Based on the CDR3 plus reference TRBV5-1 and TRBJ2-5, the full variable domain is KAGVTQTPRYLIKTRGQQVTLSCSPISGHRSVSWYQQTPGQGLQFLFEYFSETQRNKGNFPGRFSGRQFSNSRSEMNVSTLELGDSALYLCASSWTGLAGGRTTQETQYFGPGTRLLVL.

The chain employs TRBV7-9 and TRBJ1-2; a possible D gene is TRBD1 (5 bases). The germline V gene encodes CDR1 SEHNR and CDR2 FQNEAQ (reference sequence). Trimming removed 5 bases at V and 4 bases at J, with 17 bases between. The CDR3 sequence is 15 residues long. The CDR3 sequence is CASSSRDLGLYGYTF. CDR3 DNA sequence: TGTGCCAGCAGCAGCCGGGACCTGGGACTCTATGGCTACACCTTC.

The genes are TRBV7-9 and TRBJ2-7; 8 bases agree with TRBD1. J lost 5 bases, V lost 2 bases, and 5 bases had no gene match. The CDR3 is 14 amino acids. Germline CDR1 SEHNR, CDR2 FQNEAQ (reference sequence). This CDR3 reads CASSLRTGFDEQYF. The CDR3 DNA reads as TGTGCCAGCAGCTTACGGACAGGGTTCGACGAGCAGTACTTC.

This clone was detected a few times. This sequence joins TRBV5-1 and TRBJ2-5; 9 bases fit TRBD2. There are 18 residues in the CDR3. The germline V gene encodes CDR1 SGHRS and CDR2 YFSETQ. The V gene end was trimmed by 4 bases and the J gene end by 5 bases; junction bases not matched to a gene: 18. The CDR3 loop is CASSPGAVWRGGPETQYF. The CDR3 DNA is TGCGCCAGCAGCCCCGGAGCGGTATGGCGGGGGGGCCCCGAGACCCAGTACTTC. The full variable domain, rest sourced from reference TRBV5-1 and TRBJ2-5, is KAGVTQTPRYLIKTRGQQVTLSCSPISGHRSVSWYQQTPGQGLQFLFEYFSETQRNKGNFPGRFSGRQFSNSRSEMNVSTLELGDSALYLCASSPGAVWRGGPETQYFGPGTRLLVL.

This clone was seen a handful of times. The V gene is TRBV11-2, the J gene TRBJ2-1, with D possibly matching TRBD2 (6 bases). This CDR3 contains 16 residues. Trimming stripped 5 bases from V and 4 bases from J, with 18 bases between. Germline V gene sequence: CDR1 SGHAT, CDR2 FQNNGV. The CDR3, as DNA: TGTGCCAGCAGCCCGCCTAAGGGGACTGCTTACAATGAGCAGTTCTTC. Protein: CASSPPKGTAYNEQFF.

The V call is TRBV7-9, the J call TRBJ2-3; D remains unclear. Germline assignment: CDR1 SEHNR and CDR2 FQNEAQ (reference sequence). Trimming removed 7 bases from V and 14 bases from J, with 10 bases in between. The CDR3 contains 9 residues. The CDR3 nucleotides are TGTGCCAGCACGTCAGTACCGTATTTT. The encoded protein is CASTSVPYF.

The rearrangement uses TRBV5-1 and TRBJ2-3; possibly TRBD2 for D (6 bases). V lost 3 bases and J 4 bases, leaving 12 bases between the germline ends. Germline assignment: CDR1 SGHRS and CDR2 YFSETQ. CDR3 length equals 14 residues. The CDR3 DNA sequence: TGCGCCAGCAGCTGGGGGGACCTCGCAGATACGCAGTATTTT. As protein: CASSWGDLADTQYF. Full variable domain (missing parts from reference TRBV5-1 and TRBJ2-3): KAGVTQTPRYLIKTRGQQVTLSCSPISGHRSVSWYQQTPGQGLQFLFEYFSETQRNKGNFPGRFSGRQFSNSRSEMNVSTLELGDSALYLCASSWGDLADTQYFGPGTRLTVL.

This chain's CDR3 is CASSGPTGILRGYTF. The DNA for the CDR3 is TGTGCCAGCAGTGGCCCGACAGGGATCCTCAGGGGCTACACCTTC. The V gene is TRBV6-5, the J gene TRBJ1-2; 7 bases fit TRBD1. This CDR3 comprises 15 residues. The germline gives CDR1 MNHEY, CDR2 SVGAGI. V trimming: 5 bases; J trimming: 8 bases; junction bases outside the gene matches: 14.

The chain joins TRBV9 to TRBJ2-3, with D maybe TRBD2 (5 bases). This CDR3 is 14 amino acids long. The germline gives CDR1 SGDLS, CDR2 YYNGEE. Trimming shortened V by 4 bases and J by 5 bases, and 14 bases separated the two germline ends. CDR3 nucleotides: TGTGCCAGCAGCTTCGGACTGAATCAAGATACGCAGTATTTT. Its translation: CASSFGLNQDTQYF.

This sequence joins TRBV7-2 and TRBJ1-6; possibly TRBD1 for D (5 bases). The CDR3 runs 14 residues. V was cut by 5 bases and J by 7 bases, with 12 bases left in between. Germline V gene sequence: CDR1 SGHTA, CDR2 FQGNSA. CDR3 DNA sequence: TGTGCCAGCAGCGCCGGGACTGCGAATTCACCCCTCCACTTT. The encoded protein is CASSAGTANSPLHF.

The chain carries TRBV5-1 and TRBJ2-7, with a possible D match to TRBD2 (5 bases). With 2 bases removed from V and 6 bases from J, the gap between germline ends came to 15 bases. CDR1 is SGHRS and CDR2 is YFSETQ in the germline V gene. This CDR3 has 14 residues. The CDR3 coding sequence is TGCGCCAGCAGCTTCGGAGATTCGGGGATCGAGCAGTACTTC. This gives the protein CASSFGDSGIEQYF.

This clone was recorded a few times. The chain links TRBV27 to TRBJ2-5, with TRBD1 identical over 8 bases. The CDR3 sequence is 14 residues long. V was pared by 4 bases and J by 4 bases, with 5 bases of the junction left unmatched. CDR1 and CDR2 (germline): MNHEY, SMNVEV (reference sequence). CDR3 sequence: CASSWTGIRETQYF. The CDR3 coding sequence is TGTGCCAGCAGTTGGACAGGGATTCGAGAGACCCAGTACTTC.

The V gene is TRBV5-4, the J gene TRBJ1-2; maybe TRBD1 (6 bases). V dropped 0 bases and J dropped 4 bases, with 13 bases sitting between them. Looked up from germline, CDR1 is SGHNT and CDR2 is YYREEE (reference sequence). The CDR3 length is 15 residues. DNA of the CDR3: TGTGCCAGCAGCTTGGTTGGGGGCGCCGGCTATGGCTACACCTTC. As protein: CASSLVGGAGYGYTF.

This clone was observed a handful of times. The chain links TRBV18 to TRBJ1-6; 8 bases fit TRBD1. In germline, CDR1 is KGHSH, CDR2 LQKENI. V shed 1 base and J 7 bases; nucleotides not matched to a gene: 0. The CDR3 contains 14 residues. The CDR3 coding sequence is TGTGCCAGCTCACCACGACAGGGGAATTCACCCCTCCACTTT. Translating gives CASSPRQGNSPLHF.

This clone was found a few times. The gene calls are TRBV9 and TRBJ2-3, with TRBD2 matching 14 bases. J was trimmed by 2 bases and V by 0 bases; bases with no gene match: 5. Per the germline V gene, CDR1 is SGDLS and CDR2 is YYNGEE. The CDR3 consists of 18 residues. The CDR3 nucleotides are TGTGCCAGCAGCGTAGGACTAGCGGGGGGGCGGGACACAGATACGCAGTATTTT. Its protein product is CASSVGLAGGRDTDTQYF.

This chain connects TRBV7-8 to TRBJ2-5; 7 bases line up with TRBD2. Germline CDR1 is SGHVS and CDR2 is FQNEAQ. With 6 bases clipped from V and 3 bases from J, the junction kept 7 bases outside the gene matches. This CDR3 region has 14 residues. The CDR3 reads CASRGGGGKETQYF. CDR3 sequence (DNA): TGTGCCAGCAGAGGTGGGGGGGGGAAAGAGACCCAGTACTTC.

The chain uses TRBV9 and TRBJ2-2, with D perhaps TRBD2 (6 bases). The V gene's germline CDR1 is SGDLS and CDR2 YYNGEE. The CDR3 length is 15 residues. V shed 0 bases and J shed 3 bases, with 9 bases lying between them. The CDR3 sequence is CASSVAGGYTGELFF. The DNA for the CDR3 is TGTGCCAGCAGCGTAGCCGGGGGTTACACCGGGGAGCTGTTTTTT.

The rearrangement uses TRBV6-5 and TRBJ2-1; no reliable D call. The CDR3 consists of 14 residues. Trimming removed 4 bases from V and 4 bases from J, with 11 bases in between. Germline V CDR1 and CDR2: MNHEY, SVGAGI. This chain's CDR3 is CASSFVDSYNEQFF. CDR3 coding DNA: TGTGCCAGCAGTTTTGTAGATTCTTACAATGAGCAGTTCTTC.

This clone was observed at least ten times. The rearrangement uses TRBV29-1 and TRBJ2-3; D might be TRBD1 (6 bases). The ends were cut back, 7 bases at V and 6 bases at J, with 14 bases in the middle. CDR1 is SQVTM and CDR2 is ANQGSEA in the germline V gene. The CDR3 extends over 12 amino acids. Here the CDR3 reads CSARQAQDTQYF. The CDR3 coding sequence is TGCAGCGCCCGACAGGCTCAGGATACGCAGTATTTT.

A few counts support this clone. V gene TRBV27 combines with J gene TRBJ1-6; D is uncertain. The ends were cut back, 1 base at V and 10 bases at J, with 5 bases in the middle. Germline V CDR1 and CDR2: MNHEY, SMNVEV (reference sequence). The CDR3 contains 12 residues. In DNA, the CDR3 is TGTGCCAGCAGTTTATATGGCTCACCCCTCCACTTT. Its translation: CASSLYGSPLHF.

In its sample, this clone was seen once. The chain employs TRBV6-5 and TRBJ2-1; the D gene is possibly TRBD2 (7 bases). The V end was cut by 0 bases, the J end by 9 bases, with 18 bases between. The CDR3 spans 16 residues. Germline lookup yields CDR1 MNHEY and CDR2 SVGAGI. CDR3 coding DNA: TGTGCCAGCAGTTACTCGACAGGCGGGGGACGCGGTGAGCAGTTCTTC. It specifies CASSYSTGGGRGEQFF.

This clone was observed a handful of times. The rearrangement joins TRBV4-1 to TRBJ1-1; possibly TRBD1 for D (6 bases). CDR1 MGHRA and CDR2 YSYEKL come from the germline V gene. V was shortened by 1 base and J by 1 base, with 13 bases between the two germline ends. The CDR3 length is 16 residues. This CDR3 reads CASSQGIGTTNTEAFF. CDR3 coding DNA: TGCGCCAGCAGCCAAGGAATAGGGACAACGAACACTGAAGCTTTCTTT.

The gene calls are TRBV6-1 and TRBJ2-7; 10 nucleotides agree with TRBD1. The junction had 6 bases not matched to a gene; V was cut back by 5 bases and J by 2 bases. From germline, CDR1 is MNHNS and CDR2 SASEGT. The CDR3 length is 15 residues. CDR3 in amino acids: CASSNRDRGTYEQYF. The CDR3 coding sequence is TGTGCCAGCAGTAACCGGGACAGGGGAACCTACGAGCAGTACTTC.

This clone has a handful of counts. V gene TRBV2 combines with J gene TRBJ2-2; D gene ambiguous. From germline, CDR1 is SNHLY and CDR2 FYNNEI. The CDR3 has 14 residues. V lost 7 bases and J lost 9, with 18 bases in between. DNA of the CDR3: TGTGCCAGCACTCCAGTGGTGGTAGCCCGGGAGCTGTTTTTT. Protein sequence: CASTPVVVARELFF.

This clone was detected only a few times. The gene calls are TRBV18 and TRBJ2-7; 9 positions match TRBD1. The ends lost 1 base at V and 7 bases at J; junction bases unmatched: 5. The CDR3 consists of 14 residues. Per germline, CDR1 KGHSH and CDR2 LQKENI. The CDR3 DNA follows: TGTGCCAGCTCACCACAGGACAGGGGAGTGGAGCAGTACTTC. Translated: CASSPQDRGVEQYF.

CDR3 coding DNA: TGTGCCAGCACCTCGGGACAGGGGCAAGATACGCAGTATTTT. Protein: CASTSGQGQDTQYF. The chain couples TRBV6-1 to TRBJ2-3, with TRBD1 matching 10 bases. CDR3 length: 14 residues. Germline CDR1 is MNHNS and CDR2 is SASEGT. V trimming: 7 bases; J trimming: 5 bases; junction bases outside the gene matches: 6.